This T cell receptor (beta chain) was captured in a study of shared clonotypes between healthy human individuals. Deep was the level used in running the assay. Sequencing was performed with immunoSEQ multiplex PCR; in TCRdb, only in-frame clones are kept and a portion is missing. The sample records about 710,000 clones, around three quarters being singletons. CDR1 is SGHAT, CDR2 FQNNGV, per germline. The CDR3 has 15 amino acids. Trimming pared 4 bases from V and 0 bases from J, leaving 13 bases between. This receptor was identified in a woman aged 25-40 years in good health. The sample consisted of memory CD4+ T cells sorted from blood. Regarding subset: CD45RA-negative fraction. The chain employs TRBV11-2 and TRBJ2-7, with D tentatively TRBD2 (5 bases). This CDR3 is CASSSPKRGSYEQYF. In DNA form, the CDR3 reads TGTGCCAGCAGCTCCCCCAAACGGGGCTCCTACGAGCAGTACTTC.